The clone carrying this T cell receptor beta chain was seen repeatedly, ten times or more. The data originate from a study of T-cell reconstitution after alpha-beta-depleted transplantation in children. A TCRbeta library incorporating unique molecular identifiers was prepared. TCRdb recomputed calls from the PCR reads with MiXCR, one row per CDR3 protein. The sample includes approximately 350,000 distinct CDR3 sequences, approximately 12% seen only once; the top ten take around 4%. The germline gives CDR1 ENHRY, CDR2 SYGVKD. The CDR3 contains 14 residues. J lost 0 bases, V lost 6 bases, and 2 bases had no gene match.

The sample consisted of PBMCs, taken from the stem cell graft. The chain links TRBV10-3 to TRBJ1-3; 7 bases are shared with TRBD1. The receptor was isolated from a human donor who donated a stem cell graft to a child with Fanconi anemia. This CDR3 reads CAIRWDSSGNTIYF. In DNA, the CDR3 is TGTGCCATCAGATGGGACAGCTCTGGAAACACCATATATTTT.